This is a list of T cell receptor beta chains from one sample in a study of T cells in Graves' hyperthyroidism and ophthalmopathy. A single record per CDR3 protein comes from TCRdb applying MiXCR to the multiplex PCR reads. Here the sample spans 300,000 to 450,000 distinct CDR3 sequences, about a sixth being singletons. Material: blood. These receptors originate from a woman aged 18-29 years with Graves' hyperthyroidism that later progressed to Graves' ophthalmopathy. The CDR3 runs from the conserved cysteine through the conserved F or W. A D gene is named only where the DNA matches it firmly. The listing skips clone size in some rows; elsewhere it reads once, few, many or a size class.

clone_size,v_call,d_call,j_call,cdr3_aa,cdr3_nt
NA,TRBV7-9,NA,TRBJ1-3,CASSQTGENTIYF,TGTGCCAGCAGCCAGACAGGTGAAAACACCATATATTTT
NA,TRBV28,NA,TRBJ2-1,CASSMDSYNEQFF,TGTGCCAGCAGCATGGACTCCTACAATGAGCAGTTCTTC
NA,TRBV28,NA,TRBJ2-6,CASSLSYNVLTF,TGTGCCAGCAGTTTATCGTACAACGTCCTGACTTTC
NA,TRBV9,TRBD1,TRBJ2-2,CASSARDRGTGELFF,TGTGCCAGCAGCGCGAGGGACAGGGGGACCGGGGAGCTGTTTTTT
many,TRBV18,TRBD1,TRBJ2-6,CASQGDSSSGANVLTF,TGTGCCAGCCAGGGGGACAGTTCCTCTGGGGCCAACGTCCTGACTTTC
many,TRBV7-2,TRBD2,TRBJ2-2,CASSLVPQREVNTGELFF,TGTGCCAGCAGCTTAGTCCCCCAGCGGGAGGTTAACACCGGGGAGCTGTTTTTT
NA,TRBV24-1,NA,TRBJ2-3,CATSDPLGPGTQYF,TGTGCCACCAGTGATCCCCTGGGCCCGGGTACGCAGTATTTT
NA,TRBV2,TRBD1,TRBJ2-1,CASRGTGVRNEQFF,TGTGCCAGCAGGGGGACAGGGGTTCGAAATGAGCAGTTCTTC
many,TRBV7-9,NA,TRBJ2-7,CASSWGYEQYF,TGTGCCAGCAGCTGGGGCTACGAGCAGTACTTC
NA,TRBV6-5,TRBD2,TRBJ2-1,CASSSGLVLNEQFF,TGTGCCAGCAGTTCCGGACTAGTGCTCAATGAGCAGTTCTTC
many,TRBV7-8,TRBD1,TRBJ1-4,CASSLSQGADEKLFF,TGTGCCAGCAGCTTATCGCAGGGGGCGGATGAAAAACTGTTTTTT
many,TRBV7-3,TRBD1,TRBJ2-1,CASSIEGAYNEQFF,TGTGCCAGCAGCATAGAGGGGGCTTACAATGAGCAGTTCTTC
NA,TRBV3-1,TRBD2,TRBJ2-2,CASTRAGDDTGELFF,TGTGCCAGCACCAGAGCGGGAGACGACACCGGGGAGCTGTTTTTT
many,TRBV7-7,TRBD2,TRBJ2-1,CASSLAGSSSQYNEQFF,TGTGCTAGCAGCTTAGCGGGGAGTAGTAGCCAATACAATGAGCAGTTCTTC
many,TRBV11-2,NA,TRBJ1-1,CASSAVGQANTEAFF,TGTGCCAGCAGCGCGGTGGGACAAGCGAACACTGAAGCTTTCTTT
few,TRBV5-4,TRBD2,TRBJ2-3,CASSLVGGERYTQYF,TGTGCCAGCAGCTTGGTCGGGGGGGAGCGATATACGCAGTATTTT
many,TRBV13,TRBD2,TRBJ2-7,CASSNLAGEAPYEQYF,TGTGCCAGCAGCAATCTAGCGGGGGAGGCCCCCTACGAGCAGTACTTC
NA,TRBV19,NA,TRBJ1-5,CASNAGLENQPQHF,TGTGCCAGTAACGCAGGGCTAGAGAATCAGCCCCAGCATTTT
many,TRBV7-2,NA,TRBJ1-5,CASSLVLGGSNQPQHF,TGTGCCAGCAGCTTAGTTCTAGGTGGTAGCAATCAGCCCCAGCATTTT
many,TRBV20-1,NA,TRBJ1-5,CSARVSDQPQHF,TGCAGTGCTAGAGTCTCAGATCAGCCCCAGCATTTT
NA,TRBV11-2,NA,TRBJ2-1,CASSTRRPLAGDEQFF,TGTGCCAGCAGCACTAGACGGCCGCTGGCGGGCGATGAGCAGTTCTTC
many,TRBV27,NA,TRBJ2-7,CASSLNARSYEQYF,TGTGCCAGCAGTTTAAACGCTCGCTCCTACGAGCAGTACTTC
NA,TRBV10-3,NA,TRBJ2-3,CAISESGNPDTQYF,TGTGCCATCAGTGAGTCCGGGAACCCCGATACGCAGTATTTT
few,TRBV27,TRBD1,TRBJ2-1,CASRARTGGEFF,TGTGCCAGCAGGGCGAGGACAGGGGGGGAGTTCTTC
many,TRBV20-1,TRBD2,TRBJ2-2,CSATQRGSNTGELFF,TGCAGTGCTACTCAGCGGGGCTCGAACACCGGGGAGCTGTTTTTT
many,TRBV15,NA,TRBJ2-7,CATSRDWSRGEKYEQYF,TGTGCCACCAGCAGAGATTGGAGCAGGGGGGAAAAATACGAGCAGTACTTC
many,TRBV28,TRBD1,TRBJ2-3,CASSPPDRLTDTQYF,TGTGCCAGCAGTCCCCCGGACAGGTTGACAGATACGCAGTATTTT
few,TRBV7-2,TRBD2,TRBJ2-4,CASSLNPSGSLAKNIQYF,TGTGCCAGCAGCTTAAATCCTAGCGGGAGCCTGGCCAAAAACATTCAGTACTTC
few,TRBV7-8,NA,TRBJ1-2,CASSLSAGSPYGYTF,TGTGCCAGCAGCTTATCAGCAGGGTCCCCATATGGCTACACCTTC
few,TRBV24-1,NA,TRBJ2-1,CATSKRGNEQFF,TGTGCCACCTCCAAAAGGGGAAATGAGCAGTTCTTC